The 22 T cell receptor beta chains in this list originate from one sample, sequenced in a study of CD8 T cells in ankylosing spondylitis. Broader study findings: What seemed typical of ankylosing spondylitis blood was a TCR beta motif built from about 8 highly homologous variants.

Antigens for these TCRs are unknown. TCRdb ran MiXCR on the 5' RACE reads and lists one entry per CDR3 protein. Among about 220,000 distinct CDR3 sequences, about 6.7% were seen once, and the ten largest hold 14%. The sequenced material came from blood, either unsorted or a sorted T cell fraction (not recorded which). The receptors shown here come from a male donor with ankylosing spondylitis.

This clonotype was detected many times. This chain joins TRBV9 and TRBJ2-7; 8 bases are shared with TRBD1. The CDR3 covers 15 residues. The trim removed 0 bases at V and 6 bases at J, leaving 8 bases unmatched. CDR1 SGDLS and CDR2 YYNGEE come from the germline V gene. The chain's CDR3 is CASSVATGELGEQYF. The CDR3 nucleotides read TGTGCCAGCAGCGTAGCGACAGGGGAATTAGGCGAGCAGTACTTC.

This clonotype was counted between two and nine times. The CDR3 loop is CASSVQGWSGNEQFF. The DNA of the CDR3 is TGTGCCAGCAGTGTACAGGGTTGGTCAGGTAATGAGCAGTTCTTC. J is TRBJ2-1 and V is TRBV27; possible D gene TRBD1, 6 bases. The CDR3 length is 15 residues. V was clipped by 5 bases and J by 7 bases, with 18 bases between them. Germline V gene lookup returns CDR1 MNHEY and CDR2 SMNVEV (reference sequence).

This clonotype was picked up a small number of times. The chain links TRBV24-1 to TRBJ2-7; tentative D call: TRBD1 (7 bases). The CDR3 is made up of 14 amino acids. Germline CDR1 reads KGHDR; CDR2 reads SFDVKD. V lost 2 bases and J 7 bases, leaving 14 bases between the germline ends. CDR3 amino acids: CATSDSGGGEEQYF. The CDR3, as DNA: TGTGCCACCAGTGATTCAGGAGGGGGCGAGGAGCAGTACTTC.

This clonotype has ten or more counts. J is TRBJ2-1 and V is TRBV6-1; D is unclear. The CDR3 covers 8 residues. V shed 2 bases and J shed 13 bases, with 0 bases lying between them. CDR1 and CDR2 from the germline V gene are MNHNS and SASEGT. The CDR3 loop reads CASSEQFF. The CDR3 coding sequence is TGTGCCAGCAGTGAACAGTTCTTC.

This clonotype was picked up many times. The chain carries TRBV7-9 and TRBJ1-2; no firm D call. Germline CDR1 reads SEHNR; CDR2 reads FQNEAQ (reference sequence). Trimming shortened V by 3 bases and J by 4 bases, and 15 bases separated the two germline ends. There are 15 residues in the CDR3. For the CDR3, the DNA is TGTGCCAGCAGCTTGCCCCCCTCGGACCTCTATGGCTACACCTTC. Protein product: CASSLPPSDLYGYTF.

This clonotype was seen a few times. This rearrangement joins TRBV5-1 to TRBJ2-7; perhaps TRBD1 as D (5 bases). There are 15 residues in the CDR3. Trimming took off 1 base at V and 0 bases at J, with 11 bases between the two ends. Germline-derived CDR1 and CDR2 are SGHRS and YFSETQ. The CDR3 is CASSLRGSLSYEQYF. The CDR3 coding sequence is TGCGCCAGCAGCTTGAGGGGATCCCTCTCCTACGAGCAGTACTTC.

This clonotype was picked up many times. The chain joins TRBV7-9 to TRBJ2-7; D perhaps matches TRBD2 (6 bases). This CDR3 is 16 amino acids long. V lost 4 bases, J lost 0 bases, and 16 bases lay in between. The germline CDR1 and CDR2 sequences are SEHNR and FQNEAQ (reference sequence). For the CDR3, the DNA is TGTGCCAGCAGCTCACTAGCCCCCCCGAACTCCTACGAGCAGTACTTC. Its protein is CASSSLAPPNSYEQYF.

The rearrangement joins TRBV15 to TRBJ1-5; D is ambiguous. The CDR3 spans 13 residues. Trimming took 0 bases from V and 7 from J, leaving 7 bases between them. CDR1 and CDR2 from the germline V gene are LNHNV and YYDKDF (reference sequence). In nucleotides, the CDR3 is TGTGCCACCAGCAGAGATTTTCTGCAGCCCCAGCATTTT. It is translated as CATSRDFLQPQHF. Full variable domain (remainder filled in from reference TRBV15 and TRBJ1-5): DAMVIQNPRYQVTQFGKPVTLSCSQTLNHNVMYWYQQKSSQAPKLLFHYYDKDFNNEADTPDNFQSRRPNTSFCFLDIRSPGLGDTAMYLCATSRDFLQPQHFGDGTRLSIL.

This clonotype showed up many times. The genes are TRBV9 and TRBJ1-6; possibly TRBD1 for D (5 bases). Trimming shortened V by 4 bases and J by 10 bases, and 18 bases separated the two germline ends. Germline values: CDR1 SGDLS, CDR2 YYNGEE. This CDR3 region has 15 residues. CDR3 sequence (DNA): TGTGCCAGCAGCCCTTCCCGTCGGGGGGAGTCACCCCTCCACTTT. Its protein is CASSPSRRGESPLHF.

This clonotype appeared many times. This chain joins TRBV12-3 or TRBV12-4 and TRBJ1-2, with D uncertain. There are 13 residues in the CDR3. Trimming stripped 6 bases from V and 2 bases from J, with 10 bases between. The CDR3 is CASSRSPNYGYTF. CDR3 sequence (DNA): TGTGCCAGCAGCCGTAGCCCAAACTATGGCTACACCTTC.

The chain carries TRBV5-1 and TRBJ1-5; D is ambiguous. This CDR3 region has 13 residues. Between the trimmed V and J ends, which lost 1 base and 7 bases, there was a span of 9 bases. In germline, CDR1 is SGHRS, CDR2 YFSETQ. DNA for the CDR3: TGCGCCAGCAGCTTGCATGGAGGGCAGCCCCAGCATTTT. Translating it yields CASSLHGGQPQHF.

This clonotype appeared many times. The J gene is TRBJ2-2, the V gene TRBV7-9; 11 bases align to TRBD2. Germline V CDR1 and CDR2: SEHNR, FQNEAQ (reference sequence). The CDR3 is made up of 16 amino acids. V dropped 5 bases and J dropped 8; count of bases not matched to a gene: 10. The chain's CDR3 is CASSPPGLAERGELFF. As DNA, the CDR3 is TGTGCCAGCAGCCCTCCGGGACTAGCGGAGAGAGGGGAGCTGTTTTTT.

This clonotype was recorded many times. This chain connects TRBV7-2 to TRBJ2-7; possible D gene TRBD2, 5 bases. CDR1 and CDR2 (germline): SGHTA, FQGNSA. There are 13 residues in the CDR3. V lost 3 bases, J lost 0 bases, and 6 bases lay in between. CDR3 protein: CASSFSVSYEQYF. The CDR3 DNA sequence: TGTGCCAGCAGCTTTAGCGTCTCCTACGAGCAGTACTTC.

This clonotype was counted at least ten times. This chain uses TRBV5-1 with TRBJ2-7, with D uncertain. The CDR3 consists of 15 residues. CDR1 and CDR2 (germline): SGHRS, YFSETQ. Trimming stripped 2 bases from V and 4 bases from J, with 16 bases between. CDR3 sequence (DNA): TGCGCCAGCAGCTTTTCTCCAGACCCTAAATACGAGCAGTACTTC. As protein: CASSFSPDPKYEQYF.

This clonotype has a handful of counts. The V and J genes are TRBV2 and TRBJ2-1, with a possible D match to TRBD1 (6 bases). Trimming removed 4 bases at V and 5 bases at J, with 15 bases between. The CDR3 spans 15 residues. Germline CDR1 is SNHLY and CDR2 is FYNNEI. CDR3 DNA sequence: TGTGCCAGCAGTGGAGAAGGGGGAATCAACAATGAGCAGTTCTTC. Translated, it gives CASSGEGGINNEQFF. Filled out from reference TRBV2 and TRBJ2-1, the complete variable domain reads EPEVTQTPSHQVTQMGQEVILRCVPISNHLYFYWYRQILGQKVEFLVSFYNNEISEKSEIFDDQFSVERPDGSNFTLKIRSTKLEDSAMYFCASSGEGGINNEQFFGPGTRLTVL.

This clonotype was detected many times. This sequence joins TRBV6-2 or TRBV6-3 and TRBJ2-7; possible D gene TRBD1, 6 bases. The CDR3 length is 14 residues. Between the trimmed V and J ends, which lost 6 bases and 5 bases, there was a span of 17 bases. Germline-derived CDR1 and CDR2 are MNHEY and SVGEGT. The CDR3 loop is CASSGGGQTNEQYF. In DNA form, the CDR3 reads TGTGCCAGCAGCGGCGGAGGACAGACCAACGAGCAGTACTTC.

This clonotype was found many times. The chain recombines TRBV2 with TRBJ2-1; 11 bases are shared with TRBD2. The V gene end was trimmed by 8 bases and the J gene end by 7 bases; junction bases not matched to a gene: 13. The germline CDR1 and CDR2 sequences are SNHLY and FYNNEI. This CDR3 comprises 16 residues. The CDR3 DNA sequence: TGTGCCAGCGGAGCTAGCGGGAGGCCACTGAAGAATGAGCAGTTCTTC. It specifies CASGASGRPLKNEQFF.

The V gene is TRBV19, the J gene TRBJ2-1; D possibly corresponds to TRBD2 (6 bases). The CDR3 totals 14 residues. Trimming removed 0 bases from V and 7 bases from J, with 10 bases in between. Germline CDR1 reads LNHDA; CDR2 reads SQIVND (reference sequence). In DNA form, the CDR3 reads TGTGCCAGTAGTATAGACAGGGAGGTGAATGAGCAGTTCTTC. Its protein product is CASSIDREVNEQFF.

This clonotype was counted at least ten times. The chain uses TRBV7-9 and TRBJ2-7, with 11 bases lining up with TRBD1. The V gene's germline CDR1 is SEHNR and CDR2 FQNEAQ (reference sequence). With V trimmed by 5 bases and J by 5 bases, 8 bases remained unmatched. This CDR3 spans 15 amino acids. The CDR3 DNA sequence: TGTGCCAGCAGCCCCCGAGGGACAGGGGGAAACGAGCAGTACTTC. This sequence encodes CASSPRGTGGNEQYF. Drawing the rest from reference TRBV7-9 and TRBJ2-7, the complete variable domain is DTGVSQNPRHKITKRGQNVTFRCDPISEHNRLYWYRQTLGQGPEFLTYFQNEAQLEKSRLLSDRFSAERPKGSFSTLEIQRTEQGDSAMYLCASSPRGTGGNEQYFGPGTRLTVT.

This clonotype was counted many times. This sequence joins TRBV27 and TRBJ2-6, with D hard to call. The CDR3 length is 16 residues. Trimming took 3 bases from V and 0 from J, leaving 9 bases between them. Looked up from germline, CDR1 is MNHEY and CDR2 is SMNVEV (reference sequence). For the CDR3, the DNA is TGTGCCAGCAGTTTTGGGCACTACTCTGGGGCCAACGTCCTGACTTTC. It specifies CASSFGHYSGANVLTF. The variable domain in full, with the rest retrieved from reference TRBV27 and TRBJ2-6, is EAQVTQNPRYLITVTGKKLTVTCSQNMNHEYMSWYRQDPGLGLRQIYYSMNVEVTDKGDVPEGYKVSRKEKRNFPLILESPSPNQTSLYFCASSFGHYSGANVLTFGAGSRLTVL.

This clonotype was counted between two and nine times. V and J are TRBV7-6 and TRBJ2-3; no clear D gene. The CDR3 sequence is 16 residues long. CDR1 and CDR2 (germline): SGHVS, FNYEAQ. Trimming removed 0 bases from V and 5 bases from J, with 15 bases in between. Here the CDR3 DNA reads TGTGCCAGCAGCTTAGCGACGTCGGTCTACGGAGATACGCAGTATTTT. Translation: CASSLATSVYGDTQYF.

Only a few counts were recorded for this clonotype. The V call is TRBV3-1, the J call TRBJ2-7, with a weak D call TRBD2 (7 bases). CDR3 size: 16 residues. The V end lost 0 bases, the J end lost 9 bases, and 21 bases lay between the germline ends. Germline V gene lookup returns CDR1 LGHDT and CDR2 YNNKEL (reference sequence). The DNA for the CDR3 is TGTGCCAGCAGCCAAGATAGACGGGGGGCGATGGAAAGGCAGTACTTC. As protein: CASSQDRRGAMERQYF.